This T cell receptor beta chain came from a study of T cell responses to AZD1222 COVID-19 vaccine. Investigators merged groups given second doses at roughly 4 or roughly 12 weeks. The germline V gene encodes CDR1 SGHTA and CDR2 FQGNSA. The CDR3 runs to 15 residues. J lost 5 bases, V lost 3 bases, and 6 bases had no gene match. Findings and caveats of the study: Nearly half of unique spike-specific TCRs reportedly avoided B.1.351 and B.1.1.7 mutated regions.

In regard to this clone: Its antigen is undetermined.

Repertoires were generated with immunoSEQ multiplex PCR, while TCRdb's copy carries only in-frame clones and drops some. The table records around 150,000 clones, 80% to 95% of them present only once. The source of this sequence is an adult who received the AZD1222 COVID-19 vaccine. J is TRBJ2-7 and V is TRBV7-2; TRBD2 aligns across 11 bases. The input for sequencing was peripheral blood, taken 28 days after the second AZD1222 dose. The CDR3 nucleotides are TGTGCCAGCAGCTTCTCTAGCGGGAGGTCCAACGAGCAGTACTTC. Its protein is CASSFSSGRSNEQYF.